The clone carrying this TCR beta chain was observed at least ten times. CDR1 and CDR2 (germline): SGHAT, FQDESV (reference sequence). V lost 1 base to trimming and J lost 8 bases, with 20 bases between them. The CDR3 totals 16 residues. These data come from a study of T cells in Graves' hyperthyroidism and ophthalmopathy. PBMCs came from 10 ml fresh peripheral blood. RNA transcripts served as the template for amplifying TCR beta CDR3 regions. Researchers ran a first-round RT-PCR on the TCR CDR3 using the HTBI primer set. TCRdb re-called the multiplex PCR reads with MiXCR, one entry per CDR3 protein. Seen here are about 400,000 distinct CDR3 sequences, more than 12% observed once, and the top ten hold around 27%.

Material: blood. This chain uses TRBV11-1 with TRBJ1-2; a weak D match, TRBD1 (5 bases). This TCR was sampled from a man between 45 and 60 years old with Graves' ophthalmopathy. The CDR3 DNA follows: TGTGCCAGCAGCTTAGACCGCGGGGGTCCGTCGGAGGGCTACACCTTC. Translating it yields CASSLDRGGPSEGYTF.